This T cell receptor (beta chain) is from a study of cytotoxic CD8 clonotypes in ibrutinib-treated CLL. Study context: Timing of response sample collection was a median approximately twelve months after treatment start, with a range of 6 to 36. Study-wide results and limits: Relative to age-matched healthy donors, clonality at baseline was higher, and it tracked circulating CD8+ T-cell counts.

V dropped 2 bases and J dropped 5 bases, with 15 bases sitting between them. The CDR3 has 16 amino acids. In germline, CDR1 is LNHDA, CDR2 SQIVND (reference sequence). Concerning this clone itself: What it binds is not known.

Assay used: immunoSEQ multiplex PCR; TCRdb lists only in-frame clones, some missing. This sample carries about 97,000 clones, around 73% of them seen once, and the ten largest clones take less than 35%. Cryopreserved PBMCs supplied about 2.1 micrograms of genomic DNA for TCR beta libraries. The rearrangement joins TRBV19 to TRBJ1-4, with D tentatively TRBD1 (6 bases). This sequence originates from a human donor with chronic lymphocytic leukemia. Source: PBMCs, taken after 12 months of ibrutinib treatment. CDR3 region: CASSILVGGWNEKLFF. The CDR3 nucleotides are TGTGCCAGTAGTATACTGGTGGGGGGCTGGAATGAAAAACTGTTTTTT.